This T cell receptor (beta chain) came from a study of shared clonotypes between healthy human individuals. Naive CD8 cells lacked CD45RO and underwent positive selection for CCR7, leaving out terminally differentiated effector memory CD45RA+ cells. The data were produced by immunoSEQ multiplex PCR, yet TCRdb's version contains in-frame clones alone and is incomplete. The data contain almost 700,000 clones, around 92% of them singletons. V gave up 0 bases and J gave up 3 bases, with 22 bases separating them. The CDR3 runs to 18 residues. Germline V gene sequence: CDR1 SGHRS, CDR2 YFSETQ. The clonotype originates from a man between 25 and 39 years old in good health. The chain couples TRBV5-1 to TRBJ2-7; a possible D gene is TRBD2 (5 bases). Sequenced sample: naive CD8+ T cells sorted from blood. DNA of the CDR3: TGCGCCAGCAGCTTGGAGTCGTTCGAGGGTAGATCTGACTACGAGCAGTACTTC. It encodes CASSLESFEGRSDYEQYF.